These T cell receptor beta chains were read from a single sample in a study of T cells in Graves' hyperthyroidism and ophthalmopathy. TCRdb processed the multiplex PCR reads anew with MiXCR; each CDR3 protein has one entry. The sample consists of approximately 510,000 distinct CDR3 sequences, around 21% of them appearing once. Sequenced input: blood. These TCRs come from a man aged 18 to 29 with Graves' hyperthyroidism. Each CDR3 is given with its conserved first and last residue. A D gene is named only where the DNA matches it firmly. Clone size is shown for a subset of rows, as once, few, many or a class of expanded clone.

v_gene,abundance,j_gene,d_gene,CDR3nt,CDR3aa
TRBV7-2,few,TRBJ2-2,TRBD1,TGTGCCAGCAGCTTAAGGGGGCCGGTCACCGGGGAGCTGTTTTTT,CASSLRGPVTGELFF
TRBV7-9,many,TRBJ2-5,-,TGTGCCAGCAGCCCCGGGTTGACACGCGGGGAGACCCAGTACTTC,CASSPGLTRGETQYF
TRBV2,many,TRBJ1-2,TRBD1,TGTGCCAGCAGTGAGAAGGGACAGGGGGGCTATGGCTACACCTTC,CASSEKGQGGYGYTF
TRBV12-3/TRBV12-4,-,TRBJ2-7,TRBD2,TGTGCCAGCAGTATGGGACTAGCGGGAGCCTACGAGCAGTACTTC,CASSMGLAGAYEQYF
TRBV30,-,TRBJ2-2,-,TGTGCCTGGAGTGGGGGTGACGGGGAGCTGTTTTTT,CAWSGGDGELFF
TRBV7-9,many,TRBJ1-1,-,TGTGCCAGCAGCCAAATACCGAACACTGAAGCTTTCTTT,CASSQIPNTEAFF
TRBV27,few,TRBJ1-5,-,TGTGCCAGCAGTTCCTTTTATGGGGGTCAGCCCCAGCATTTT,CASSSFYGGQPQHF
TRBV19,-,TRBJ1-1,TRBD1,TGTGCCAGTAGAACGATCCGGGACAGGGGTGGAAAGAACACTGAAGCTTTCTTT,CASRTIRDRGGKNTEAFF
TRBV7-2,many,TRBJ1-3,TRBD1,TGTGCCAGCAGCTTCGGCCAGGGGGCCAGAAACACCATATATTTT,CASSFGQGARNTIYF
TRBV5-5,many,TRBJ2-2,-,TGTGCCAGCAGCTTGGTCTCTTACACCGGGGAGCTGTTTTTT,CASSLVSYTGELFF
TRBV6-1,-,TRBJ2-4,TRBD1,TGTGCCAGCAGCAGGACAGGGGCCACCAAAAACATTCAGTACTTC,CASSRTGATKNIQYF
TRBV20-1,many,TRBJ2-5,TRBD2,TGCAGTGCTAGTCAACTAGCGGGGGGGATAGGAGAGACCCAGTACTTC,CSASQLAGGIGETQYF
TRBV7-8,-,TRBJ1-5,-,TGTGCCAGCAGCCCCCGGACGGAGCAGCCCCAGCATTTT,CASSPRTEQPQHF
TRBV12-3/TRBV12-4,few,TRBJ1-2,-,TGTGCCAGCAGTTCGGGGGCCCTCTATGGCTACACCTTC,CASSSGALYGYTF
TRBV4-1,-,TRBJ1-1,-,TGCGCCAGCAGCCACGTTATGACCCCTGAAGCTTTCTTT,CASSHVMTPEAFF
TRBV12-3/TRBV12-4,many,TRBJ1-6,-,TGTGCCAGCAGTTTGGGGGGCAGGGTTTTTAGCTCCTATAATTCACCCCTCCACTTT,CASSLGGRVFSSYNSPLHF
TRBV6-5,-,TRBJ2-7,-,TGTGCCAGCAGTTACGGAGGCGGGTCGGGGACCCTCTACGAGCAGTACTTC,CASSYGGGSGTLYEQYF
TRBV19,-,TRBJ2-2,TRBD2,TGTGCCACCGAGCGGGGGGCGAACACCGGGGAGCTGTTTTTT,CATERGANTGELFF
TRBV27,many,TRBJ2-2,-,TGTGCCAGCAGTTTCGGGGTGGACGGGGAGCTGTTTTTT,CASSFGVDGELFF
TRBV7-8,many,TRBJ2-5,-,TGTGCCAGCAGCTTTTCAGGAGACCTAGACACCCTGTACCAAGAGACCCAGTACTTC,CASSFSGDLDTLYQETQYF
TRBV11-2,few,TRBJ2-2,TRBD1,TGTGCCAGCAGCACCCACAGGGGGCGGATCACCGGGGAGCTGTTTTTT,CASSTHRGRITGELFF
TRBV7-9,-,TRBJ2-7,TRBD1,TGTGCCAGCAGCGGGCGGGGACAGGGCACCTACGAGCAGTACTTC,CASSGRGQGTYEQYF
TRBV6-5,many,TRBJ2-5,TRBD2,TGTGCCAGCAGTTCACCCCGGAGCGGGGGGGCCCAAGAGACCCAGTACTTC,CASSSPRSGGAQETQYF
TRBV6-1,many,TRBJ1-2,-,TGTGCCAGCAGTGAATTTCCAGGCGAGAAGTATGGCTACACCTTC,CASSEFPGEKYGYTF
TRBV25-1,many,TRBJ2-7,TRBD1,TGTGCCAGCAGTGAATTGGGAGGGGACAGGGGAGGCGAGCAGTACTTC,CASSELGGDRGGEQYF
TRBV2,many,TRBJ2-7,-,TGTGCCACCCGGGACATCGGGGGAGGAAGCGAGCAGTACTTC,CATRDIGGGSEQYF